This TCR beta chain was observed in a study of CD8 T cells in Susac syndrome. Study information: Susac syndrome patients were untreated, on corticosteroids with some adding intravenous immunoglobulin, or on intravenous immunoglobulin only.

Reverse transcription of about 0.5 to 1 ug RNA was carried out with random hexamers. By means of immunoSEQ multiplex PCR, TCR beta CDR3 spanning 54 Vbeta and 13 Jbeta underwent amplification. TCRdb independently ran MiXCR on the immunoSEQ multiplex PCR reads; one entry per CDR3 protein. The sample has around 170,000 distinct CDR3 sequences, 94% seen once. From blood CD8+ and CD4+ T cells, the TCR beta chain was sequenced. V lost 8 bases, J lost 4 bases, and 7 bases stayed unmatched. There are 13 residues in the CDR3. In germline, CDR1 is SNHLY, CDR2 FYNNEI. The sequenced sample consisted of CD4+ T cells from PBMCs. The chain carries TRBV2 and TRBJ2-5; 7 bases agree with TRBD1. The clonotype was recovered from a human donor with Susac syndrome. CDR3 in DNA: TGTGCCAGCGAAGGACAGGTCAGAGAGACCCAGTACTTC. Translation: CASEGQVRETQYF. The full variable domain, in which reference TRBV2 and TRBJ2-5 provide the parts outside the CDR3, is EPEVTQTPSHQVTQMGQEVILRCVPISNHLYFYWYRQILGQKVEFLVSFYNNEISEKSEIFDDQFSVERPDGSNFTLKIRSTKLEDSAMYFCASEGQVRETQYFGPGTRLLVL.